This entry lists 21 T cell receptor gamma chains sequenced from one sample in a study of intestinal T cells in coeliac disease. Each case's genomic DNA was extracted from ten 5-µm formalin-fixed paraffin-embedded scrolls. The TRG library came from 150 to 250 ng of biopsy DNA amplified with LymphoTrack primers. TCRdb reanalysed the multiplex PCR reads with CATT. The table includes about 500 gamma-chain clones, about 55% detected once. Sequences were obtained from a duodenal biopsy. The receptors were sampled from a human donor who served as a control with a normal duodenal biopsy, not a healthy volunteer.

This chain links TRGV10 with TRGJP1. TRGV10 is marked as an open reading frame, function uncertain. The CDR3 loop spans 15 amino acids. The ends lost 13 bases at V and 11 bases at J; junction bases unmatched: 23. The DNA of the CDR3 is TGTGCTGTTTCCATCTCGGTGGCGCGCGTGTGGTTCAAGATATTT. Translating gives CAVSISVARVWFKIF.

The chain has TRGV5 and TRGJP1. The germline V gene encodes CDR1 VINAFY and CDR2 YDVSNSKD. V lost 2 bases, J lost 5 bases, and 11 bases stayed unmatched. The CDR3 totals 16 residues. The chain's CDR3 is CATWDNLQGTGWFKIF. The CDR3, as DNA: TGTGCCACCTGGGACAACCTACAGGGAACTGGTTGGTTCAAGATATTT.

This clone showed up just a few times. This chain links TRGV10 with TRGJP1. TRGV10 is known as an ORF, though its function is uncertain. With V trimmed by 8 bases and J by 3 bases, 4 bases remained unmatched. The length of the CDR3 is 13 residues. CDR3 sequence (DNA): TGTGCTGCGTGGGACCCCACTGGTTGGTTCAAGATATTT. This translates into CAAWDPTGWFKIF.

Points on this clone: The protein recorded in TCRdb matches a much larger clone and deviates from this DNA's translation at residue 11, suggesting a read error; the protein here is obtained by translating the DNA. This chain uses TRGV10 with TRGJP1. The J call may be faulty, since TRGJP better matches the DNA end. TRGV10 has ORF status, its function being uncertain. This CDR3 is 12 amino acids long. In DNA form, the CDR3 reads TGTGCTGCGTGGTCTACTGGTTGGTTCAAGGTATTT. The encoded protein is CAAWSTGWFKVF.

The chain recombines TRGV9 with TRGJ1 or TRGJ2. This CDR3 has 13 amino acids. Germline-derived CDR1 and CDR2 are GITISATS and ISYDGTV (reference sequence). With V trimmed by 5 bases and J by 7 bases, 11 bases remained unmatched. This CDR3 is CALWGGAYYKKLF. CDR3 coding DNA: TGTGCCTTGTGGGGAGGTGCTTACTATAAGAAACTCTTT.

The chain joins TRGV10 to TRGJ1 or TRGJ2. TRGV10 is flagged as an ORF with uncertain function. V shed 8 bases and J 4 bases; nucleotides not matched to a gene: 12. The CDR3 sequence is 14 residues long. CDR3 loop: CAAWDPGQYYKKLF. Here the CDR3 DNA reads TGTGCTGCGTGGGACCCAGGCCAATATTATAAGAAACTCTTT.

This clone is labeled hyperexpanded. The V gene is TRGV9, the J gene TRGJP1. V trimming: 11 bases; J trimming: 7 bases; junction bases outside the gene matches: 16. CDR3 length: 14 amino acids. Germline V gene sequence: CDR1 GITISATS, CDR2 ISYDGTV (reference sequence). The CDR3 spells CASTSFPVGWFKIF. The DNA of the CDR3 is TGTGCCTCAACATCATTCCCCGTTGGTTGGTTCAAGATATTT.

The chain has TRGV2 and TRGJP2. This CDR3 comprises 15 residues. V shed 1 base and J 10 bases; nucleotides not matched to a gene: 12. CDR1 EGSNGY and CDR2 YDSYNSKV come from the germline V gene. This CDR3 is CATWDGGGVIWIKTF. The CDR3, as DNA: TGTGCCACCTGGGACGGCGGGGGGGTGATTTGGATCAAGACGTTT.

J is TRGJP1 and V is TRGV10. TRGV10 is an open reading frame, and its role is uncertain. J lost 11 bases, V lost 8 bases, and 12 bases had no gene match. The CDR3 spans 13 residues. This chain's CDR3 is CAAWGLREWFKIF. The CDR3 DNA is TGTGCTGCGTGGGGCCTAAGGGAGTGGTTCAAGATATTT.

By frequency in the sample, this clone is hyperexpanded. The sample carries other DNA sequences with the same CDR3. This chain links TRGV10 with TRGJ1 or TRGJ2. TRGV10 is sorted into the ORF group, with uncertain function. The CDR3 is made up of 10 amino acids. The V gene end was trimmed by 8 bases and the J gene end by 9 bases; junction bases not matched to a gene: 5. CDR3 DNA: TGTGCTGCGTGGGATCCTAAGAAACTCTTT. Translating it yields CAAWDPKKLF.

A word on this clone: A read error may produce the germline difference seen at one junction end. The chain couples TRGV10 to TRGJP1. TRGV10 qualifies as an ORF whose function is uncertain. The CDR3 covers 14 residues. The CDR3 region has the DNA TGTGCTGCGTGGCGAAATACCACTGGTTGGTTTAAGATATTT. This encodes CAAWRNTTGWFKIF.

This clone turned up a few times. The chain employs TRGV10 and TRGJP1. TRGV10 has ORF status, its function being uncertain. V shed 8 bases, J shed 3 bases, and the junction held 16 bases outside the gene matches. CDR3 size: 17 residues. The CDR3 sequence: CAAWDLGRRPTGWFKIF. The CDR3 nucleotides read TGTGCTGCGTGGGATTTAGGGAGACGGCCCACTGGTTGGTTCAAGATATTT.

As concerns this clone: A read error likely explains why the TCRdb protein, taken from a much larger clone, differs from this DNA's translation at residue 5; the protein shown is translated from the DNA. The chain joins TRGV10 to TRGJP1. TRGV10 falls under the ORF class, with uncertain function. The CDR3 loop spans 15 amino acids. V lost 8 bases and J lost 7; bases outside the gene matches: 14. CDR3 in amino acids: CAAWAGDGDGWFKIF. CDR3 nucleotides: TGTGCTGCGTGGGCGGGTGACGGGGATGGTTGGTTCAAGATATTT.

The chain links TRGV10 to TRGJP1. TRGV10 is marked as an open reading frame, function uncertain. This CDR3 contains 15 residues. The trim removed 13 bases at V and 6 bases at J, leaving 18 bases unmatched. This chain's CDR3 is CAVSISGCAGWFKIF. DNA of the CDR3: TGTGCTGTTTCCATCTCGGGGTGCGCTGGTTGGTTCAAGATATTT.

The rearrangement links TRGV5 to TRGJP1. Per the germline V gene, CDR1 is VINAFY and CDR2 is YDVSNSKD. The CDR3 has 16 amino acids. The ends lost 2 bases at V and 10 bases at J; junction bases unmatched: 16. The CDR3 nucleotides are TGTGCCACCTGGGACAAAGATTCCTGCCAGGATTGGTTCAAGATATTT. This sequence encodes CATWDKDSCQDWFKIF.

This chain links TRGV10 with TRGJP1. TRGV10 has ORF status, its function being uncertain. The CDR3 loop spans 19 amino acids. V was pared by 14 bases and J by 2 bases, with 27 bases of the junction left unmatched. In nucleotides, the CDR3 is TGTGCTCGCCGTGGGATTAGTACCCTCCTGAGAACCACTGGTTGGTTCAAGATATTT. This gives the protein CARRGISTLLRTTGWFKIF.

This clone has only a few counts. The chain couples TRGV8 to TRGJP1. CDR1 is VENAVY and CDR2 is YDSYNSRV in the germline V gene. The CDR3 covers 15 residues. V gave up 8 bases and J gave up 0 bases; unmatched junction bases: 9. The CDR3, as DNA: TGTGCCACCTTGGGATTGAATACCACTGGTTGGTTCAAGATATTT. Protein product: CATLGLNTTGWFKIF.

This clone rates as large (0.1 to 1%). This chain links TRGV8 with TRGJP1. Trimming cost V 5 bases and J 5 bases; bases outside gene matches: 11. In germline, CDR1 is VENAVY, CDR2 YDSYNSRV. The CDR3 runs to 15 residues. This CDR3 reads CATWAFRGTGWFKIF. The CDR3 coding sequence is TGTGCCACCTGGGCCTTTAGAGGAACTGGTTGGTTCAAGATATTT.

The chain uses TRGV10 and TRGJP1. TRGV10 is filed as an ORF, its function uncertain. The CDR3 covers 19 residues. The V gene end was trimmed by 8 bases and the J gene end by 8 bases; junction bases not matched to a gene: 27. CDR3 in amino acids: CAAWGLYPPEEPLGWFKIF. CDR3 bases: TGTGCTGCGTGGGGATTATACCCTCCTGAAGAACCACTGGGTTGGTTCAAGATATTT.

The chain is built from TRGV10 and TRGJP1. TRGV10 is marked as an open reading frame, function uncertain. This CDR3 is built from 14 residues. J was trimmed by 0 bases and V by 12 bases; bases with no gene match: 8. DNA of the CDR3: TGTGCTGCCGTGCGAAATACCACTGGTTGGTTCAAGATATTT. It codes for CAAVRNTTGWFKIF.

The J gene is TRGJ1 or TRGJ2, the V gene TRGV9. V lost 0 bases and J lost 7; bases outside the gene matches: 6. The V gene's germline CDR1 is GITISATS and CDR2 ISYDGTV (reference sequence). The CDR3 loop spans 13 amino acids. CDR3 sequence: CALWEVFYYKKLF. DNA of the CDR3: TGTGCCTTGTGGGAGGTGTTTTACTATAAGAAACTCTTT.